The 17 T cell receptor beta chains reported below all come from one sample, sequenced in a study of molecular identifiers for immune sequencing clone quantification. TCRdb used MiXCR to reprocess the PCR reads, holding one entry per CDR3 protein. This table has about 640,000 distinct CDR3 sequences, 20% appearing once. The sequenced material came from naive CD8+ T cells from blood, with Jurkat cell RNA spiked in. Indicated subset: FACS-sorted CD8+CD4-CCR7+CD45RA+ naive T cells. These receptors all stem from a human donor in good health. Some libraries in this study had Jurkat cell RNA spiked in.

This clonotype occurred many times. The chain links TRBV4-1 to TRBJ2-1, with 12 nucleotides matching TRBD2. CDR3 length: 16 amino acids. The V gene's germline CDR1 is MGHRA and CDR2 YSYEKL. V shed 0 bases and J 6 bases; nucleotides not matched to a gene: 3. The CDR3 DNA reads TGCGCCAGCAGCCAAGATTGGACTAGCGGGGCCAATGAGCAGTTCTTC. It translates to CASSQDWTSGANEQFF.

This clonotype was observed at least ten times. The V gene is TRBV27, the J gene TRBJ2-7; weak D call: TRBD1 (5 bases). The CDR3 length is 13 residues. V shed 3 bases and J shed 6 bases, with 12 bases lying between them. The germline V gene has CDR1 MNHEY and CDR2 SMNVEV (reference sequence). This CDR3 is CASSLQGASEQYF. CDR3 DNA sequence: TGTGCCAGCAGTTTGCAGGGCGCGAGCGAGCAGTACTTC.

About this clonotype: One base away lies a much larger clone, so this may be a sequencing read error. The rearrangement uses TRBV12-3 or TRBV12-4 and TRBJ2-5, with 8 bases fitting TRBD1. The CDR3 spans 14 residues. V trimming: 4 bases; J trimming: 7 bases; junction bases outside the gene matches: 8. In nucleotides, the CDR3 is TGTGCCAGCAGTTCGGGACAGGTGGCGGGGACCCAGTACTTC. This codes for CASSSGQVAGTQYF.

This clonotype appeared many times. The rearrangement uses TRBV19 and TRBJ1-1; 10 positions agree with TRBD1. CDR1 is LNHDA and CDR2 is SQIVND in the germline V gene (reference sequence). The CDR3 length is 15 residues. J was trimmed by 0 bases and V by 7 bases; bases with no gene match: 5. CDR3 nucleotide sequence: TGTGCCAGTACTATGGGACAGGGGATGAACACTGAAGCTTTCTTT. Residues: CASTMGQGMNTEAFF.

This clonotype has ten or more counts. The rearrangement uses TRBV29-1 and TRBJ1-1; D uncertain. The length of the CDR3 is 11 residues. CDR1 and CDR2 from the germline V gene are SQVTM and ANQGSEA. Trimming removed 8 bases at V and 5 bases at J, with 12 bases between. For the CDR3, the DNA is TGCAGCTGGGGAGGTGGAACTGAAGCTTTCTTT. Translated, it gives CSWGGGTEAFF.

The table lists this clonotype with many counts. The chain carries TRBV12-3 or TRBV12-4 and TRBJ1-1, with TRBD1 matching 7 bases. This CDR3 contains 13 residues. V dropped 5 bases and J dropped 4; count of bases not matched to a gene: 4. The CDR3 DNA follows: TGTGCCAGCAGTAGGGGGCGCGGCACTGAAGCTTTCTTT. Translated: CASSRGRGTEAFF.

This rearrangement joins TRBV2 to TRBJ2-6; D gene unclear. V was trimmed by 1 base and J by 4 bases, leaving 11 bases between them. CDR3 length: 16 residues. Germline CDR1 and CDR2: SNHLY and FYNNEI. The CDR3 sequence is CASSEGRGSGANVLTF. Written as DNA, the CDR3 is TGTGCCAGCAGTGAAGGGCGAGGTTCCGGGGCCAACGTCCTGACTTTC. Full variable domain (outside the CDR3, taken from reference TRBV2 and TRBJ2-6): EPEVTQTPSHQVTQMGQEVILRCVPISNHLYFYWYRQILGQKVEFLVSFYNNEISEKSEIFDDQFSVERPDGSNFTLKIRSTKLEDSAMYFCASSEGRGSGANVLTFGAGSRLTVL.

This clonotype was counted ten times or more. This chain connects TRBV12-3 or TRBV12-4 to TRBJ1-1, with D tentatively TRBD1 (6 bases). The CDR3 runs to 13 residues. The ends were cut back, 6 bases at V and 3 bases at J, with 11 bases in the middle. CDR3 sequence (DNA): TGTGCCAGCAGCTCTGGGACACACACTGAAGCTTTCTTT. Its translation: CASSSGTHTEAFF.

This clonotype has at least ten counts. V usage is TRBV19 and J usage is TRBJ2-1; D not resolved. Trimming stripped 0 bases from V and 3 bases from J, with 3 bases between. CDR1 and CDR2 (germline): LNHDA, SQIVND (reference sequence). This CDR3 is 13 amino acids long. The CDR3 nucleotides read TGTGCCAGTAGTATAGACTACTACAATGAGCAGTTCTTC. This gives the protein CASSIDYYNEQFF.

This clonotype showed up just a few times. This sequence joins TRBV24-1 and TRBJ2-1, with D perhaps TRBD1 or TRBD2 (5 bases each). Trimming removed 9 bases from V and 10 bases from J, with 18 bases in between. The length of the CDR3 is 13 residues. Germline assignment: CDR1 KGHDR and CDR2 SFDVKD. This CDR3 is CATEGYGMTEQFF. Written as DNA, the CDR3 is TGTGCCACCGAGGGGTACGGAATGACCGAGCAGTTCTTC.

Worth noting for this clonotype: One end of the junction fails to match germline, which may point to a read error. The chain employs TRBV9 and TRBJ1-1; D perhaps matches TRBD1 (5 bases). This CDR3 contains 15 residues. Germline V gives CDR1 SGDLS, CDR2 YYNGEE. Here the CDR3 DNA reads TGTGCCTGCAGCCCTGCCGGGGGGTTGGGCACTGAAGCTTTCTTT. Amino acid sequence: CACSPAGGLGTEAFF.

In this sample, this clonotype turned up many times. This sequence joins TRBV5-1 and TRBJ2-3; D unclear. The V gene lost 0 bases and the J gene lost 4 bases, with 12 bases spanning the gap. The CDR3 consists of 15 residues. Per germline, CDR1 SGHRS and CDR2 YFSETQ. The CDR3 nucleotides read TGCGCCAGCAGCTTGGAGGTAGCACTGGCAGATACGCAGTATTTT. This encodes CASSLEVALADTQYF.

In its sample, this clonotype was seen a few times. The CDR3 nucleotides read TGTGCCAGCAGCCAAGGGGGGGACTTCCTAAATCCCACAGATACGCAGTATTTT. Protein sequence: CASSQGGDFLNPTDTQYF. The chain couples TRBV4-2 to TRBJ2-3, with TRBD2 as a possible D gene (6 bases). CDR1 is LGHNA and CDR2 is YNFKEQ in the germline V gene. The CDR3 loop spans 18 amino acids. Trimming stripped 1 base from V and 2 bases from J, with 19 bases between.

Regarding this clonotype: This may stem from a read error, because a much larger clone lies one nucleotide away. This chain uses TRBV27 with TRBJ2-3; weak D call: TRBD1 (6 bases). Looked up from germline, CDR1 is MNHEY and CDR2 is SMNVEV (reference sequence). CDR3 length: 14 amino acids. CDR3 DNA sequence: TGTGCCAGCAGTCCAGCAGGGGCGACAGGTACGCAGTATTTT. The encoded protein is CASSPAGATGTQYF.

This clonotype has only a few counts. This chain links TRBV6-6 with TRBJ2-2; TRBD1 might be the D (5 bases). Germline V gene data show CDR1 as MNHNY and CDR2 as SVGAGI (reference sequence). This CDR3 is built from 16 residues. The chain's CDR3 is CTGSYLAGKNTGELFF. CDR3 sequence (DNA): TGTACCGGCAGTTACCTTGCAGGGAAGAACACCGGGGAGCTGTTTTTT.

The chain carries TRBV7-9 and TRBJ2-1, with 7 positions matching TRBD2. V gave up 4 bases and J gave up 8 bases; unmatched junction bases: 17. The CDR3 spans 17 residues. Germline-derived CDR1 and CDR2 are SEHNR and FQNEAQ (reference sequence). Here the CDR3 DNA reads TGTGCCAGCAGCTCTCCGCCCGAAGCGGGGATGAGGGATGAGCAGTTCTTC. Its protein is CASSSPPEAGMRDEQFF.

This clonotype was seen a handful of times. The gene calls are TRBV28 and TRBJ1-3; D possibly corresponds to TRBD1 (6 bases). The CDR3 extends over 15 amino acids. Germline CDR1 and CDR2: MDHEN and SYDVKM. Trimming took off 3 bases at V and 0 bases at J, with 9 bases between the two ends. The CDR3 DNA follows: TGTGCCAGCAGTTTGTGGACAGACTCTGGAAACACCATATATTTT. This codes for CASSLWTDSGNTIYF.